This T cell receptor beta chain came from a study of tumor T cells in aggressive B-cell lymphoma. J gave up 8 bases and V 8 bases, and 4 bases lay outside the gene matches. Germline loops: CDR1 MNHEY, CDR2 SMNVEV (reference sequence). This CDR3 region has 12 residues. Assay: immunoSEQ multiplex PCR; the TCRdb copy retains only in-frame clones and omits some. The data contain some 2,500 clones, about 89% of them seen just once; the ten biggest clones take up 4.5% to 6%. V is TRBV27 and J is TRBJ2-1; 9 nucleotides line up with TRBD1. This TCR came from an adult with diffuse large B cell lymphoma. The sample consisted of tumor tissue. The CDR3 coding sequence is TGTGCCAGCCGACAGGGGGTGGATGAGCAGTTCTTC. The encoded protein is CASRQGVDEQFF.